This TCR beta chain was recorded in a study of blood T cell repertoires in COVID-19. The assay was immunoSEQ multiplex PCR, and TCRdb's table has in-frame clones only and misses some. The sample lists around 320,000 clones, around 87% occurring once. This CDR3 is built from 16 residues. The germline gives CDR1 SGHRS, CDR2 YFSETQ. V was clipped by 2 bases and J by 4 bases; unmatched bases: 4. The sequence was obtained from a woman aged 18-35 years with acute COVID-19. J is TRBJ2-2 and V is TRBV5-1, with 11 nucleotides matching TRBD2. Sequenced sample: PBMCs or T cells enriched from blood (not recorded which). CDR3 in DNA: TGCGCCAGCAGCTTCCTAGCGGGAGGAACCACCGGGGAGCTGTTTTTT. Encoded protein: CASSFLAGGTTGELFF.